One sample yielded the 19 T cell receptor beta chains listed below, sequenced in a study of regulatory dendritic cells for organ transplantation. The antigens for these receptors are not known. The data were produced by immunoSEQ multiplex PCR, yet TCRdb's version contains in-frame clones alone and is incomplete. The data contain roughly 12,000 clones, roughly three quarters of them singletons. Allogeneic regulatory or mature dendritic cells were co-cultured for four to six days with CFSE-labeled sorted T cells at 1:10. Specimen: naive CD8+ T cells from blood cultured with regulatory dendritic cells. Subset given: CD45RA+ naive T cells. These receptors originate from a human donor in good health.

This clone was recorded only once. V and J are TRBV5-1 and TRBJ1-1, with D unclear. This CDR3 has 14 residues. Trimming stripped 0 bases from V and 0 bases from J, with 6 bases between. Per germline, CDR1 SGHRS and CDR2 YFSETQ. This CDR3 reads CASSLANMNTEAFF. The CDR3 region has the DNA TGCGCCAGCAGCTTGGCCAACATGAACACTGAAGCTTTCTTT. The full variable domain, rest sourced from reference TRBV5-1 and TRBJ1-1, is KAGVTQTPRYLIKTRGQQVTLSCSPISGHRSVSWYQQTPGQGLQFLFEYFSETQRNKGNFPGRFSGRQFSNSRSEMNVSTLELGDSALYLCASSLANMNTEAFFGQGTRLTVV.

This clone was counted between two and nine times. The chain joins TRBV7-8 to TRBJ1-6; D possibly corresponds to TRBD1 (5 bases). V gave up 5 bases and J gave up 7 bases, with 15 bases separating them. The CDR3 has 15 amino acids. Looked up from germline, CDR1 is SGHVS and CDR2 is FQNEAQ. CDR3 sequence (DNA): TGTGCCAGCAGCCCTCGGGACTCGCTAAATTCACCCCTCCACTTT. Protein: CASSPRDSLNSPLHF. Full variable domain (remainder filled in from reference TRBV7-8 and TRBJ1-6): GAGVSQSPRYKVAKRGQDVALRCDPISGHVSLFWYQQALGQGPEFLTYFQNEAQLDKSGLPSDRFFAERPEGSVSTLKIQRTQQEDSAVYLCASSPRDSLNSPLHFGNGTRLTVT.

The chain recombines TRBV4-1 with TRBJ1-1, with TRBD1 as a possible D gene (5 bases). The V gene's germline CDR1 is MGHRA and CDR2 YSYEKL. CDR3 length equals 15 residues. V lost 4 bases and J lost 3, with 15 bases in between. The CDR3 nucleotides read TGCGCCAGCAGCCGCGCAGGGATCGGAGACACTGAAGCTTTCTTT. It is translated as CASSRAGIGDTEAFF.

The chain links TRBV6-1 to TRBJ1-1, with 7 bases matching TRBD1. V lost 2 bases to trimming and J lost 10 bases; unmatched junction nucleotides: 16. CDR1 and CDR2 from the germline V gene are MNHNS and SASEGT. The CDR3 totals 16 residues. CDR3 DNA sequence: TGTGCCAGCAGTGAACCACTTGGTTTTATGGACAGGAGAGCTTTCTTT. Translation gives CASSEPLGFMDRRAFF.

This clone is a singleton in its sample. This rearrangement joins TRBV18 to TRBJ2-7; unclear D gene. The CDR3 is 13 amino acids. The V end lost 3 bases, the J end lost 2 bases, and 8 bases lay between the germline ends. CDR1 and CDR2 (germline): KGHSH, LQKENI. The CDR3 sequence: CASSPPGTYEQYF. The CDR3 coding sequence is TGTGCCAGCTCACCCCCAGGAACCTACGAGCAGTACTTC. The variable domain in full, completed from reference TRBV18 and TRBJ2-7, reads NAGVMQNPRHLVRRRGQEARLRCSPMKGHSHVYWYRQLPEEGLKFMVYLQKENIIDESGMPKERFSAEFPKEGPSILRIQQVVRGDSAAYFCASSPPGTYEQYFGPGTRLTVT.

This clone turned up a few times. The chain uses TRBV13 and TRBJ2-7; 9 bases are a match to TRBD2. This CDR3 has 15 residues. Trimming removed 3 bases from V and 2 bases from J; junction bases left unmatched: 5. Germline V gene lookup returns CDR1 PRHDT and CDR2 FYEKMQ (reference sequence). Here the CDR3 DNA reads TGTGCCAGCAGCTTCCCGACTAGCGGTACCTACGAGCAGTACTTC. Translating gives CASSFPTSGTYEQYF.

This rearrangement joins TRBV6-6 to TRBJ1-5, with TRBD1 as a possible D gene (5 bases). Trimming stripped 7 bases from V and 4 bases from J, with 14 bases between. CDR1 is MNHNY and CDR2 is SVGAGI in the germline V gene (reference sequence). The CDR3 totals 14 residues. The CDR3 sequence: CASTRGGENQPQHF. DNA for the CDR3: TGTGCCAGCACCCGGGGAGGGGAGAATCAGCCCCAGCATTTT.

This rearrangement joins TRBV9 to TRBJ1-1; no clear D gene. The germline gives CDR1 SGDLS, CDR2 YYNGEE. There are 14 residues in the CDR3. V lost 0 bases to trimming and J lost 6 bases, with 12 bases between them. CDR3 residues: CASSVEEAEAEAFF. The DNA of the CDR3 is TGTGCCAGCAGCGTAGAGGAGGCCGAAGCTGAAGCTTTCTTT.

This chain joins TRBV4-3 and TRBJ1-2; 12 bases agree with TRBD1. Per the germline V gene, CDR1 is LGHNA and CDR2 is YSLEER. The CDR3 is made up of 15 amino acids. After removal of 5 bases from V and 5 bases from J, the junction contained 6 bases not matched to a gene. In DNA, the CDR3 is TGCGCCAGCAGCGGGCGGGACAGGGGGCTGTATGGCTACACCTTC. Protein sequence: CASSGRDRGLYGYTF.

The chain links TRBV6-1 to TRBJ2-7; D uncertain. The ends were cut back, 5 bases at V and 5 bases at J, with 13 bases in the middle. The CDR3 has 13 residues. Germline-derived CDR1 and CDR2 are MNHNS and SASEGT. CDR3 coding DNA: TGTGCCAGCAGTCGGATAGAAGAGGACGAGCAGTACTTC. Protein product: CASSRIEEDEQYF.

The chain is built from TRBV4-3 and TRBJ2-3; 8 bases agree with TRBD2. Germline CDR1 reads LGHNA; CDR2 reads YSLEER. The CDR3 is 16 residues long. V lost 0 bases, J lost 4 bases, and 6 bases stayed unmatched. This CDR3 is CASSQDLGLASDTQYF. The DNA of the CDR3 is TGCGCCAGCAGCCAAGATCTCGGACTAGCATCAGATACGCAGTATTTT.

The gene calls are TRBV4-1 and TRBJ1-1, with 11 bases lining up with TRBD1. V shed 4 bases and J 11 bases; nucleotides not matched to a gene: 6. Germline V gene sequence: CDR1 MGHRA, CDR2 YSYEKL. This CDR3 has 13 residues. The CDR3 nucleotides are TGCGCCAGCAGCCTCGGGACAGGGGGTACGGCTTTCTTT. This gives the protein CASSLGTGGTAFF.

This clone was detected only a few times. This chain links TRBV11-2 with TRBJ2-7; tentative D call: TRBD2 (5 bases). Germline assignment: CDR1 SGHAT and CDR2 FQNNGV. V lost 1 base and J lost 3, with 22 bases in between. The CDR3 consists of 18 residues. Here the CDR3 DNA reads TGTGCCAGCAGCTTAGTGGGGAGCGAACAAACTCTAGACTACGAGCAGTACTTC. Its translation is CASSLVGSEQTLDYEQYF.

The gene calls are TRBV19 and TRBJ2-7; D gene unclear. V was pared by 3 bases and J by 0 bases, with 9 bases between. CDR3 length: 14 amino acids. Germline V gene lookup returns CDR1 LNHDA and CDR2 SQIVND (reference sequence). The CDR3 here is CASSIGRGSYEQYF. CDR3 nucleotide sequence: TGTGCCAGTAGTATTGGTCGCGGCTCCTACGAGCAGTACTTC.

The chain joins TRBV5-5 to TRBJ1-1; D unclear. V was trimmed by 5 bases and J by 1 base, leaving 18 bases between them. Germline V gives CDR1 SGHKS, CDR2 YYEKEE (reference sequence). This CDR3 spans 16 amino acids. The CDR3 loop reads CASRPEAGSANTEAFF. For the CDR3, the DNA is TGTGCCAGCAGGCCCGAGGCGGGGAGCGCGAACACTGAAGCTTTCTTT.

CDR3 protein: CASSKPEAGTEAFF. Here the CDR3 DNA reads TGTGCCAGCTCAAAACCAGAAGCGGGCACTGAAGCTTTCTTT. The chain employs TRBV18 and TRBJ1-1; the D is unclear. Between the trimmed V and J ends, which lost 5 bases and 4 bases, there was a span of 14 bases. This CDR3 has 14 residues. From germline, CDR1 is KGHSH and CDR2 LQKENI.

The V call is TRBV6-4, the J call TRBJ2-7, with D hard to call. The length of the CDR3 is 14 residues. Germline CDR1 reads MRHNA; CDR2 reads SNTAGT. V shed 4 bases and J shed 3 bases, with 13 bases lying between them. Here the CDR3 reads CASSGRPRRYEQYF. The CDR3 region has the DNA TGTGCCAGCAGTGGCAGGCCAAGGCGCTACGAGCAGTACTTC.

This chain links TRBV29-1 with TRBJ1-1; 7 positions match TRBD1. This CDR3 comprises 12 residues. Germline CDR1 reads SQVTM; CDR2 reads ANQGSEA. Trimming cost V 7 bases and J 3 bases; bases outside gene matches: 5. The CDR3 coding sequence is TGCAGCGGAAACGACAGGGACACTGAAGCTTTCTTT. This sequence encodes CSGNDRDTEAFF.

J is TRBJ1-1 and V is TRBV16; 7 nucleotides agree with TRBD1. Germline V CDR1 and CDR2: KGHSY, FQNENV. J lost 2 bases, V lost 6 bases, and 6 bases had no gene match. The CDR3 extends over 14 amino acids. CDR3 protein: CASRATGSNTEAFF. The CDR3, as DNA: TGTGCCAGCAGAGCGACAGGGTCAAACACTGAAGCTTTCTTT.